This TCR beta chain was documented in a study of cytomegalovirus exposure and HLA in healthy donors. Study results and caveats: Reports credit the classifier with highly specific, highly sensitive diagnosis of cytomegalovirus status. One later analysis, an examination of the 120 validation repertoires, found that first-cohort TCR clusters tended to co-occur in them. Investigators reported 150 to 200 TCR beta chains as tied to cytomegalovirus.

The table came from immunoSEQ multiplex PCR; TCRdb's copy has only in-frame clones and leaves some out. The data show 280,000 or so clones, with roughly 88% seen just once and about 0.86% held by the top ten. This clone appeared a few times. Its target is unknown. Germline loops: CDR1 SGHNT, CDR2 YYREEE (reference sequence). The CDR3 has 13 residues. Trimming took off 0 bases at V and 4 bases at J, with 7 bases between the two ends. The sequencing sample was made of PBMCs. This TCR derives from a woman aged 18-29 years in good health and CMV-seronegative. V usage is TRBV5-4 and J usage is TRBJ1-2; D ambiguous. The CDR3 DNA sequence: TGTGCCAGCAGCTTGGGTGGCACCTATGGCTACACCTTC. It specifies CASSLGGTYGYTF.